This TCR beta chain was recovered during a study of cytomegalovirus exposure and HLA in healthy donors. Whole-study results and caveats: TRBV6-2, TRBV6-3 and some other V segments were excluded as indistinguishable.

Turning to this clone: Its specificity is not known.

The PCR used 60 Vbeta and 13 Jbeta primers. Libraries were prepared by immunoSEQ multiplex PCR; TCRdb keeps only in-frame clonotypes and omits some of them. The table has some 130,000 clones, about 85% seen once. The CDR3 runs 12 residues. V dropped 5 bases and J dropped 11 bases, with 13 bases sitting between them. Germline lookup yields CDR1 SGHTA and CDR2 FQGTGA. This clonotype was sampled from a woman younger than 45 in good health and CMV-seropositive. Sequencing was done on a sample of PBMCs. The genes are TRBV7-3 and TRBJ2-1; a possible D gene is TRBD1 (7 bases). CDR3 sequence reads: CASSIPGGQQFF. CDR3 nucleotide sequence: TGTGCCAGCAGCATTCCAGGGGGGCAGCAGTTCTTC.